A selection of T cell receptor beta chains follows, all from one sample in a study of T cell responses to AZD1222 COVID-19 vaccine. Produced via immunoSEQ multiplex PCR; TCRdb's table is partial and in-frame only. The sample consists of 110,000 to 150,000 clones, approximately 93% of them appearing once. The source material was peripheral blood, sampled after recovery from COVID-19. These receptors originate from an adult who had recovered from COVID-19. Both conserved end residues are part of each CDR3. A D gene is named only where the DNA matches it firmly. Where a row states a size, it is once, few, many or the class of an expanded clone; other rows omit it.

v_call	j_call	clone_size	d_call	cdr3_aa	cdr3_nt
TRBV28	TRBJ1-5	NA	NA	CASSLGEGYNQPQHF	TGTGCCAGCAGTTTAGGGGAAGGCTACAATCAGCCCCAGCATTTT
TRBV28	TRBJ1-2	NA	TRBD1	CATAGTGGGYTF	TGTGCCACCGCCGGGACAGGGGGAGGCTACACCTTC
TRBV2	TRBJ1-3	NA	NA	CASSELGLSGNTIYF	TGTGCCAGCAGTGAGCTGGGGCTTTCTGGAAACACCATATATTTT
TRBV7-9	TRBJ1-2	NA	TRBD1	CASSFVDRAGTF	TGTGCCAGCAGCTTTGTCGACAGGGCGGGCACCTTC
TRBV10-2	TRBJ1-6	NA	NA	CASSNPYSPLHF	TGCGCCAGCAGTAACCCCTATTCACCCCTCCACTTT
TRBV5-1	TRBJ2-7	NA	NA	CASSYRDNTYEQYF	TGCGCCAGCAGCTACCGGGACAACACCTACGAGCAGTACTTC
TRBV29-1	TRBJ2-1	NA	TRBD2	CSGGGSGRTDEQFF	TGCAGCGGTGGTGGTAGCGGGAGGACCGATGAGCAGTTCTTC
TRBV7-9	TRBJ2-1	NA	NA	CASSLVSSWESSYNEQFF	TGTGCCAGCAGCTTAGTCAGTAGTTGGGAGAGCTCCTACAATGAGCAGTTCTTC
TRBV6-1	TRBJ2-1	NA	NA	CASSEARYPEQFF	TGTGCCAGCAGTGAAGCAAGGTACCCTGAGCAGTTCTTC
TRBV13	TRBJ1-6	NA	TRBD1	CASSPGQAPNSPLHF	TGTGCCAGCAGCCCTGGACAGGCCCCCAATTCACCCCTCCACTTT
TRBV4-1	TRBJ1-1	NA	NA	CASSLNSRGANTEAFF	TGCGCCAGCAGCCTAAATTCGAGGGGTGCGAACACTGAAGCTTTCTTT
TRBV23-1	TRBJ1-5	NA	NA	CASSQSHGGPRWNQPQHF	TGCGCCAGCAGTCAATCCCACGGTGGCCCGCGGTGGAATCAGCCCCAGCATTTT
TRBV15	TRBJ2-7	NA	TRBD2	CATSRLAGTYEQYF	TGTGCCACCAGCAGGCTAGCGGGAACCTACGAGCAGTACTTC
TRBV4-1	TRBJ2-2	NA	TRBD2	CASSQERASGIGTNTGELFF	TGCGCCAGCAGCCAAGAAAGGGCTAGCGGGATCGGTACGAACACCGGGGAGCTGTTTTTT
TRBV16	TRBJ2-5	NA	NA	CASSQTVETTQYF	TGTGCCAGCAGCCAGACAGTGGAGACGACCCAGTACTTC
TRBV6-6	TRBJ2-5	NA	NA	CASSYAQKETQYF	TGTGCCAGCAGTTATGCGCAGAAAGAGACCCAGTACTTC
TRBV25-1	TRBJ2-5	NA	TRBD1	CASSDFRDRGREETQYF	TGTGCCAGCAGTGATTTCAGAGACAGGGGAAGAGAGGAGACCCAGTACTTC
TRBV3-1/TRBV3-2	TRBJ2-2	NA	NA	CASSQRSMENTGELFF	TGTGCCAGCAGCCAAAGAAGTATGGAGAACACCGGGGAGCTGTTTTTT
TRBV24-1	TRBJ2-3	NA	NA	CATSDDRSLTDTQYF	TGTGCCACCAGTGACGACAGGTCCCTCACAGATACGCAGTATTTT
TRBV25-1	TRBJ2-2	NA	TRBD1	CASSRTGMNTGELFF	TGTGCCAGCAGTCGGACAGGGATGAACACCGGGGAGCTGTTTTTT
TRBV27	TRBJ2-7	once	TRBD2	CASSLREGRYEQYF	TGTGCCAGCAGCCTGCGGGAGGGCCGCTACGAGCAGTACTTC
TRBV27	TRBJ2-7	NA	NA	CASSLRGDGYEQYF	TGTGCCAGCAGTTTACGCGGCGACGGCTACGAGCAGTACTTC
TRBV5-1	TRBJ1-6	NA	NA	CASSFRGVGSPLHF	TGCGCCAGCAGCTTCCGGGGGGTCGGTTCACCCCTCCACTTT